This record looks at one T cell receptor beta chain sequence and its context. TCRdb's table, derived via immunoSEQ multiplex PCR, lists solely in-frame clones and lacks some. The sample gives about 480,000 clones, about 80% of which show up once; roughly an eighth is in the top ten. The sample belongs to a study of shared clonotypes between healthy human individuals. The sequenced sample was PBMCs. The TCR was taken from a woman in her thirties or forties in good health. Some clones in this sample may be carry-over from other donors' samples.

The CDR3 bases are TGCGCCAGCAGCAGAGCGGGAGGCCCCACAGATACGCAGTATTTT. It translates to CASSRAGGPTDTQYF. The rearrangement links TRBV5-1 to TRBJ2-3; TRBD2 matches 9 bases. CDR1 is SGHRS and CDR2 is YFSETQ in the germline V gene. V lost 4 bases and J lost 2; bases outside the gene matches: 5. The CDR3 runs 15 residues.